These 11 T cell receptor beta chains were all obtained from the same sample, sequenced in a study of blood T cell repertoires in COVID-19. Generated by immunoSEQ multiplex PCR, the TCRdb table keeps only in-frame clones and is missing some. The sample records some 250,000 clones, approximately 85% being singletons. Sequenced sample: PBMCs or T cells enriched from blood (not recorded which). Receptors were obtained from a woman between 45 and 60 years old who had recovered from COVID-19.

The chain's CDR3 is CASSLGASGSSYNEQFF. CDR3 nucleotides: TGTGCCAGCAGCTTAGGGGCTAGCGGGAGCTCCTACAATGAGCAGTTCTTC. The chain employs TRBV7-2 and TRBJ2-1; 10 nucleotides agree with TRBD2. The CDR3 has 17 residues. The V gene end was trimmed by 1 base and the J gene end by 0 bases; junction bases not matched to a gene: 3. Germline-derived CDR1 and CDR2 are SGHTA and FQGNSA.

The chain joins TRBV2 to TRBJ1-5; no clear D gene. With 2 bases removed from V and 8 bases from J, the gap between germline ends came to 13 bases. The CDR3 has 14 residues. Looked up from germline, CDR1 is SNHLY and CDR2 is FYNNEI. CDR3 DNA sequence: TGTGCCAGCAGTGAAAGGTGGTGGAGTGAGCCCCAGCATTTT. The encoded protein is CASSERWWSEPQHF. Based on the CDR3 plus reference TRBV2 and TRBJ1-5, the full variable domain is EPEVTQTPSHQVTQMGQEVILRCVPISNHLYFYWYRQILGQKVEFLVSFYNNEISEKSEIFDDQFSVERPDGSNFTLKIRSTKLEDSAMYFCASSERWWSEPQHFGDGTRLSIL.

This clone was recorded once. CDR3 sequence (DNA): TGTGCCAGCAGCCAAGATAGAACAGGGAATCAGCCCCAGCATTTT. Translating gives CASSQDRTGNQPQHF. The chain employs TRBV3-1 (or the pseudogene TRBV3-2) and TRBJ1-5, with D perhaps TRBD1 (6 bases). Germline V gene sequence: CDR1 LGHDT, CDR2 YNNKEL (reference sequence). The CDR3 is 15 amino acids. V was shortened by 0 bases and J by 4 bases, with 10 bases between the two germline ends.

This sequence joins TRBV29-1 and TRBJ2-1; 9 nucleotides agree with TRBD2. V shed 6 bases, J shed 7 bases, and the junction held 28 bases outside the gene matches. This CDR3 is built from 20 residues. The germline gives CDR1 SQVTM, CDR2 ANQGSEA. CDR3 DNA sequence: TGCAGCGTATACAGGAAGCGCGCTAGCGGGAACCTCGAAGATTGGAATGAGCAGTTCTTC. Protein: CSVYRKRASGNLEDWNEQFF.

The CDR3 loop reads CASSPPTGQGYGYTF. CDR3 DNA sequence: TGTGCCAGCAGTCCCCCGACAGGGCAGGGATATGGCTACACCTTC. V is TRBV27 and J is TRBJ1-2, with 7 bases lining up with TRBD1. J was trimmed by 5 bases and V by 5 bases; bases with no gene match: 11. Germline-derived CDR1 and CDR2 are MNHEY and SMNVEV (reference sequence). The length of the CDR3 is 15 residues.

The CDR3 reads CASSAQGLNEKLFF. CDR3 in DNA: TGTGCCAGCAGCGCCCAGGGACTTAATGAAAAACTGTTTTTT. The chain joins TRBV7-8 to TRBJ1-4; tentatively, D is TRBD1 (5 bases). Germline CDR1 reads SGHVS; CDR2 reads FQNEAQ. The ends were cut back, 5 bases at V and 4 bases at J, with 11 bases in the middle. The CDR3 totals 14 residues.

The chain employs TRBV12-3 or TRBV12-4 and TRBJ1-2, with D unclear. This CDR3 spans 12 amino acids. Trimming shortened V by 3 bases and J by 8 bases, and 10 bases separated the two germline ends. The CDR3 is CASSLTVAGYTF. CDR3 nucleotide sequence: TGTGCCAGCAGTTTGACCGTAGCGGGCTACACCTTC.

The chain carries TRBV28 and TRBJ1-1; 7 bases agree with TRBD1. CDR1 and CDR2 from the germline V gene are MDHEN and SYDVKM. Germline trimming cut 5 bases from V and 5 bases from J; bases unmatched to any gene: 8. This CDR3 has 14 residues. In nucleotides, the CDR3 is TGTGCCAGCAGTCTCGGACCAGGGGGGACTGAAGCTTTCTTT. Translation gives CASSLGPGGTEAFF.

This rearrangement joins TRBV13 to TRBJ2-7, with 9 bases matching TRBD2. The CDR3 spans 17 residues. V lost 5 bases and J lost 4; bases outside the gene matches: 15. In germline, CDR1 is PRHDT, CDR2 FYEKMQ (reference sequence). Here the CDR3 reads CASSRRGPSGNTYEQYF. The CDR3 nucleotides read TGTGCCAGCAGCCGACGAGGGCCTAGCGGGAACACTTACGAGCAGTACTTC.

The J gene is TRBJ2-7, the V gene TRBV27, with D tentatively TRBD2 (5 bases). The CDR3 contains 11 residues. Trimming pared 5 bases from V and 9 bases from J, leaving 11 bases between. Germline assignment: CDR1 MNHEY and CDR2 SMNVEV (reference sequence). CDR3 coding DNA: TGTGCCAGCAGTGAGGGCCGGGGGCAGTACTTC. Its protein is CASSEGRGQYF.

The rearrangement uses TRBV9 and TRBJ2-1; D gene unclear. V lost 3 bases to trimming and J lost 7 bases, with 11 bases between them. Germline V gives CDR1 SGDLS, CDR2 YYNGEE. The CDR3 has 13 residues. The CDR3 DNA follows: TGTGCCAGCAGCGCACCCTCAGCGAATGAGCAGTTCTTC. Translated: CASSAPSANEQFF.